A single sample gave rise to the 21 T cell receptor beta chains below, sequenced in a study of Tregs in tolerant kidney transplant recipients. The data were produced by immunoSEQ multiplex PCR, yet TCRdb's version contains in-frame clones alone and is incomplete. The data contain 90,000 to 150,000 clones, roughly nine tenths of them singletons. The sample consisted of CD4+ T cells from blood. These receptors were taken from a human donor in good health.

The V and J genes are TRBV2 and TRBJ1-4; weak D call: TRBD1 (6 bases). CDR3 length: 15 amino acids. V lost 10 bases and J 8 bases, leaving 23 bases between the germline ends. CDR1 is SNHLY and CDR2 is FYNNEI in the germline V gene. Here the CDR3 reads CATRQREGRGEKLFF. In nucleotides, the CDR3 is TGTGCCACCCGCCAACGTGAGGGGAGGGGGGAAAAACTGTTTTTT.

As DNA, the CDR3 is TGTGCCAGCTCATCGACAGGGACAGCTTTATACACTGAAGCTTTCTTT. This codes for CASSSTGTALYTEAFF. The chain combines TRBV18 with TRBJ1-1, with TRBD1 identical over 7 bases. The CDR3 is 16 amino acids. V gave up 5 bases and J gave up 3 bases; unmatched junction bases: 12. From germline, CDR1 is KGHSH and CDR2 LQKENI.

Details on this clone: In the same sample, other DNA sequences code for this CDR3. J is TRBJ2-5 and V is TRBV29-1; a weak D match, TRBD1 (5 bases). Trimming took 2 bases from V and 4 from J, leaving 11 bases between them. Per the germline V gene, CDR1 is SQVTM and CDR2 is ANQGSEA. This CDR3 has 13 amino acids. CDR3 sequence reads: CSVERQGRETQYF. As DNA, the CDR3 is TGCAGCGTTGAACGGCAGGGTAGAGAGACCCAGTACTTC. The full variable domain, with the rest looked up from reference TRBV29-1 and TRBJ2-5, is SAVISQKPSRDICQRGTSLTIQCQVDSQVTMMFWYRQQPGQSLTLIATANQGSEATYESGFVIDKFPISRPNLTFSTLTVSNMSPEDSSIYLCSVERQGRETQYFGPGTRLLVL.

The CDR3 protein is CATSRDPAYEQYF. For the CDR3, the DNA is TGTGCCACCAGCAGAGATCCCGCATACGAGCAGTACTTC. The rearrangement links TRBV15 to TRBJ2-7; D ambiguous. Germline V CDR1 and CDR2: LNHNV, YYDKDF (reference sequence). Trimming removed 0 bases at V and 4 bases at J, with 7 bases between. This CDR3 has 13 amino acids.

The chain employs TRBV5-4 and TRBJ2-7; no clear D. In germline, CDR1 is SGHNT, CDR2 YYREEE (reference sequence). The germline V and J ends were trimmed by 3 bases and 7 bases, with 20 bases remaining between them. CDR3 length: 15 residues. The CDR3 reads CASSSRRDPRREQYF. The CDR3 region has the DNA TGTGCCAGCAGCTCCCGCCGAGACCCCCGCCGGGAGCAGTACTTC.

This sequence joins TRBV15 and TRBJ2-2; TRBD2 matches 9 bases. This CDR3 has 17 residues. J lost 4 bases, V lost 1 base, and 7 bases had no gene match. The V gene's germline CDR1 is LNHNV and CDR2 YYDKDF (reference sequence). CDR3: CATSRARASGTTGELFF. CDR3 sequence (DNA): TGTGCCACCAGCAGAGCTCGGGCTAGCGGGACCACCGGGGAGCTGTTTTTT.

This clone was recorded once. The rearrangement links TRBV5-5 to TRBJ2-7; D not resolved. Trimming took 3 bases from V and 3 from J, leaving 16 bases between them. Germline CDR1 SGHKS, CDR2 YYEKEE (reference sequence). The CDR3 is made up of 15 amino acids. The CDR3 bases are TGTGCCAGCAGCTCCGGACGGGTTTGGGTCTACGAGCAGTACTTC. As protein: CASSSGRVWVYEQYF.

This rearrangement joins TRBV15 to TRBJ2-1, with TRBD2 matching over 12 bases. After removal of 1 base from V and 6 bases from J, the junction contained 4 bases not matched to a gene. The CDR3 length is 16 residues. The germline V gene encodes CDR1 LNHNV and CDR2 YYDKDF (reference sequence). DNA for the CDR3: TGTGCCACCAGCAGAGTAAGACTAGCGGGGGTCAATGAGCAGTTCTTC. Its protein product is CATSRVRLAGVNEQFF.

This clone was detected only once. The chain joins TRBV9 to TRBJ2-7; TRBD2 agrees at 8 bases. CDR1 SGDLS and CDR2 YYNGEE come from the germline V gene. V gave up 1 base and J gave up 2 bases; unmatched junction bases: 8. The CDR3 loop spans 16 amino acids. This chain's CDR3 is CASSVLGGRSTYEQYF. The CDR3 DNA sequence: TGTGCCAGCAGCGTACTCGGCGGGAGGTCCACCTACGAGCAGTACTTC.

CDR3: CASGLVENEQFF. In DNA, the CDR3 is TGTGCTAGTGGTTTGGTGGAAAATGAGCAGTTCTTC. The chain uses TRBV12-5 and TRBJ2-1; no reliable D call. The germline V gene has CDR1 LGHNT and CDR2 FRNRAP. The germline V and J ends were trimmed by 0 bases and 7 bases, with 4 bases remaining between them. The CDR3 covers 12 residues.

The chain recombines TRBV4-1 with TRBJ2-5, with TRBD1 identical over 9 bases. This CDR3 comprises 18 residues. The germline V gene encodes CDR1 MGHRA and CDR2 YSYEKL. V lost 0 bases, J lost 0 bases, and 8 bases stayed unmatched. The CDR3 is CASSQDHRQGVYQETQYF. As DNA, the CDR3 is TGCGCCAGCAGCCAAGATCACCGACAGGGGGTGTACCAAGAGACCCAGTACTTC.

The rearrangement joins TRBV7-6 to TRBJ1-2, with TRBD1 identical over 8 bases. The CDR3 is 17 amino acids. Germline-derived CDR1 and CDR2 are SGHVS and FNYEAQ. Trimming took 6 bases from V and 7 from J; bases not matched to a gene: 19. The CDR3 coding sequence is TGTGCCAGCAGTACCCACGGAGGGCAGGGGGCGCAGGGTGGCTACACCTTC. This sequence encodes CASSTHGGQGAQGGYTF.

V and J are TRBV18 and TRBJ2-2; a possible D gene is TRBD2 (6 bases). Per germline, CDR1 KGHSH and CDR2 LQKENI. Trimming removed 1 base from V and 6 bases from J, with 9 bases in between. This CDR3 spans 14 amino acids. CDR3 in DNA: TGTGCCAGCTCACCACAATCTAGCGCCGGGGAGCTGTTTTTT. The encoded protein is CASSPQSSAGELFF.

The chain carries TRBV5-4 and TRBJ2-3; D possibly matches TRBD1 or TRBD2 (5 bases each). The CDR3 extends over 14 amino acids. The germline V gene has CDR1 SGHNT and CDR2 YYREEE (reference sequence). Trimming shortened V by 2 bases and J by 4 bases, and 11 bases separated the two germline ends. The chain's CDR3 is CASSFRTGPDTQYF. The CDR3 DNA reads as TGTGCCAGCAGCTTCCGGACGGGACCAGATACGCAGTATTTT.

This chain links TRBV5-1 with TRBJ2-2; no clear D gene. Germline CDR1 and CDR2: SGHRS and YFSETQ. The germline V and J ends were trimmed by 3 bases and 3 bases, with 12 bases remaining between them. The length of the CDR3 is 15 residues. CDR3 sequence (DNA): TGCGCCAGCAGCTGGGTCCTAGGCGACACCGGGGAGCTGTTTTTT. Protein sequence: CASSWVLGDTGELFF.

This rearrangement joins TRBV10-1 to TRBJ2-2, with D perhaps given as TRBD1 or TRBD2 (7 bases each). Trimming took off 4 bases at V and 4 bases at J, with 13 bases between the two ends. Germline CDR1 WNHNN, CDR2 SYGVQD (reference sequence). The CDR3 runs to 15 residues. CDR3 residues: CASSATGRGTGELFF. The CDR3 DNA reads as TGCGCCAGCAGTGCGACAGGGAGGGGCACCGGGGAGCTGTTTTTT.

This sequence joins TRBV18 and TRBJ1-2, with 12 nucleotides matching TRBD1. Trimming cost V 5 bases and J 8 bases; bases outside gene matches: 9. In germline, CDR1 is KGHSH, CDR2 LQKENI. This CDR3 has 15 residues. Written as DNA, the CDR3 is TGTGCCAGCTCAGACCGGGACAGGGGGCTCTACGGCTACACCTTC. This gives the protein CASSDRDRGLYGYTF. Filled out from reference TRBV18 and TRBJ1-2, the complete variable domain reads NAGVMQNPRHLVRRRGQEARLRCSPMKGHSHVYWYRQLPEEGLKFMVYLQKENIIDESGMPKERFSAEFPKEGPSILRIQQVVRGDSAAYFCASSDRDRGLYGYTFGSGTRLTVV.

This chain links TRBV5-1 with TRBJ2-6, with D possibly being TRBD1 or TRBD2 (5 bases each). This CDR3 contains 16 residues. With 0 bases removed from V and 0 bases from J, the gap between germline ends came to 7 bases. Germline V CDR1 and CDR2: SGHRS, YFSETQ. CDR3 in amino acids: CASSLAGTSGANVLTF. The DNA for the CDR3 is TGCGCCAGCAGCTTGGCCGGGACCTCTGGGGCCAACGTCCTGACTTTC.

This chain links TRBV6-6 with TRBJ1-2, with D hard to call. The CDR3 totals 13 residues. Trimming took 0 bases from V and 7 from J, leaving 9 bases between them. Germline V gene data show CDR1 as MNHNY and CDR2 as SVGAGI (reference sequence). The CDR3 DNA reads TGTGCCAGCAGTTACTCAGGGCACCTTGGCTACACCTTC. This sequence encodes CASSYSGHLGYTF.

The chain couples TRBV2 to TRBJ1-2; D unclear. Germline V CDR1 and CDR2: SNHLY, FYNNEI. V was trimmed by 3 bases and J by 4 bases, leaving 12 bases between them. The CDR3 covers 14 residues. The CDR3 sequence: CASSEEVGPYGYTF. The DNA for the CDR3 is TGTGCCAGCAGTGAGGAAGTGGGTCCCTATGGCTACACCTTC.

This chain uses TRBV5-6 with TRBJ1-2; no firm D call. The CDR3 consists of 13 residues. Germline-derived CDR1 and CDR2 are SGHDT and YYEEEE. Deletions cut 10 bases from V and 4 bases from J, with 17 bases between. The CDR3 DNA follows: TGTGCCCCTAGCTTACACGTTATCTATGGCTACACCTTC. Amino acid sequence: CAPSLHVIYGYTF.